The clone carrying this T cell receptor (beta chain) showed up many times. Its antigen is still unknown. Amplified regions were TCR beta CDR3 sequences from RNA transcripts. The primer set for the first-round RT-PCR of the TCR CDR3 was HTBI. TCRdb passed the multiplex PCR reads through MiXCR, listing each CDR3 protein once. The sample comprises under 250,000 distinct CDR3 sequences, approximately 25% of which are singletons, and roughly a third rests with the top ten. The data originate from a study of T cells in Graves' hyperthyroidism and ophthalmopathy. Findings and limits, study-wide: Blood also contained most expanded thyroid clonotypes above 0.001.

The PBMCs had their origin in 7.5 to 10 ml of fresh peripheral blood. Germline V gene sequence: CDR1 SGHRS, CDR2 YFSETQ. The CDR3 loop spans 15 amino acids. Trimming removed 0 bases at V and 2 bases at J, with 11 bases between. The chain recombines TRBV5-1 with TRBJ2-5; TRBD1 is a possible D gene (5 bases). The sample consisted of blood. This TCR derives from a middle-aged woman with Graves' ophthalmopathy. The CDR3 region is CASSLGQLGQETQYF. CDR3 coding DNA: TGCGCCAGCAGCTTGGGACAGTTGGGACAAGAGACCCAGTACTTC. The complete variable domain, with remaining parts taken from reference TRBV5-1 and TRBJ2-5, reads KAGVTQTPRYLIKTRGQQVTLSCSPISGHRSVSWYQQTPGQGLQFLFEYFSETQRNKGNFPGRFSGRQFSNSRSEMNVSTLELGDSALYLCASSLGQLGQETQYFGPGTRLLVL.